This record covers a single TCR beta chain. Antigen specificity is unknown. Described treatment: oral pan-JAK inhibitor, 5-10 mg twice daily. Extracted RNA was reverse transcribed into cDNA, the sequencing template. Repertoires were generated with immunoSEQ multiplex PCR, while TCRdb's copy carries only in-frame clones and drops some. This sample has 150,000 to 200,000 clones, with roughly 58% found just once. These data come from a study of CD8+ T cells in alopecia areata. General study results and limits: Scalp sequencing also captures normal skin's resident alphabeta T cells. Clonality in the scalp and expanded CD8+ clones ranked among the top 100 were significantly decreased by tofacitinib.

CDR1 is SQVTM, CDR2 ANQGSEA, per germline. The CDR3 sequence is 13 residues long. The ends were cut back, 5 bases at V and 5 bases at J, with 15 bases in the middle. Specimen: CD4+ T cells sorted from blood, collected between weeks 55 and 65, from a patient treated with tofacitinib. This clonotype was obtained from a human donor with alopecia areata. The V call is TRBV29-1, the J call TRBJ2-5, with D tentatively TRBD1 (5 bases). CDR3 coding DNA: TGCAGCGTTTCAGGGATAGCTCGGGAGACCCAGTACTTC. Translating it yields CSVSGIARETQYF.